These T cell receptor beta chains were read from a single sample in a study of blood T cell repertoires in COVID-19. This table comes from immunoSEQ multiplex PCR, and its TCRdb copy is limited to in-frame clones, with some not included. Of around 500,000 clones in the sample, more than 75% were seen once. Sequencing input: PBMCs or T cells enriched from blood (not recorded which). These receptors all come from a middle-aged woman who had recovered from COVID-19. Both conserved end residues are part of each CDR3. A D gene is named only where the DNA matches it firmly. Clone size is not always given. Where it is, it says once, few, many or a class for expanded clones.

V gene: TRBV12-3/TRBV12-4
clone size: once
D gene: .
J gene: TRBJ1-1
CDR3 protein: CASSKTGEAFF
CDR3 DNA: TGTGCCAGCAGTAAGACAGGTGAAGCTTTCTTT

V gene: TRBV4-1
clone size: .
D gene: .
J gene: TRBJ2-7
CDR3 protein: CASSQIAGGEQYF
CDR3 DNA: TGCGCCAGCAGCCAAATCGCCGGTGGCGAGCAGTACTTC

V gene: TRBV5-1
clone size: .
D gene: .
J gene: TRBJ2-3
CDR3 protein: CASSLSVQVTDTQYF
CDR3 DNA: TGCGCCAGCAGCTTGAGTGTCCAGGTTACAGATACGCAGTATTTT

V gene: TRBV30
clone size: .
D gene: .
J gene: TRBJ1-4
CDR3 protein: CAWSVIGQGDEKLFF
CDR3 DNA: TGTGCCTGGAGTGTAATAGGGCAAGGGGATGAAAAACTGTTTTTT

V gene: TRBV7-2
clone size: .
D gene: TRBD2
J gene: TRBJ2-1
CDR3 protein: CASSSDSGRANEQFF
CDR3 DNA: TGTGCCAGCAGTTCCGATAGCGGGAGGGCCAATGAGCAGTTCTTC

V gene: TRBV20-1
clone size: .
D gene: TRBD2
J gene: TRBJ2-7
CDR3 protein: CSASRGSGIYSYEQYF
CDR3 DNA: TGCAGTGCTAGTCGAGGTAGCGGGATCTACTCCTACGAGCAGTACTTC

V gene: TRBV6-2/TRBV6-3
clone size: .
D gene: .
J gene: TRBJ1-1
CDR3 protein: CASSVGGARGTEAFF
CDR3 DNA: TGTGCCAGCAGTGTAGGGGGGGCGCGGGGGACTGAAGCTTTCTTT

V gene: TRBV20-1
clone size: once
D gene: .
J gene: TRBJ1-6
CDR3 protein: CSASWRSSYNSPLHF
CDR3 DNA: TGCAGTGCTAGTTGGCGGAGCTCCTATAATTCACCCCTCCACTTT

V gene: TRBV5-4
clone size: .
D gene: .
J gene: TRBJ2-5
CDR3 protein: CASSLWGGGRFETQYF
CDR3 DNA: TGTGCCAGCAGCTTGTGGGGGGGCGGGAGATTCGAGACCCAGTACTTC

V gene: TRBV28
clone size: once
D gene: TRBD2
J gene: TRBJ2-4
CDR3 protein: CASSLGVTSGFNIQYF
CDR3 DNA: TGTGCCAGCAGTTTAGGGGTAACTAGCGGGTTCAACATTCAGTACTTC

V gene: TRBV7-9
clone size: .
D gene: .
J gene: TRBJ2-7
CDR3 protein: CASSLVRGSLEYEQYF
CDR3 DNA: TGTGCCAGCAGCTTAGTCAGGGGAAGCCTGGAGTACGAGCAGTACTTC

V gene: TRBV6-5
clone size: .
D gene: TRBD1
J gene: TRBJ1-4
CDR3 protein: CASGPLTGANEKLFF
CDR3 DNA: TGTGCCAGCGGGCCGTTGACAGGGGCCAATGAAAAACTGTTTTTT

V gene: TRBV6-2/TRBV6-3
clone size: .
D gene: TRBD1
J gene: TRBJ2-7
CDR3 protein: CASSYAGQVSYEQYF
CDR3 DNA: TGTGCCAGCAGTTACGCGGGACAGGTTTCCTACGAGCAGTACTTC

V gene: TRBV5-1
clone size: .
D gene: .
J gene: TRBJ1-1
CDR3 protein: CASSYLGAGIREAFF
CDR3 DNA: TGCGCCAGCAGCTATCTGGGGGCAGGGATTCGAGAAGCTTTCTTT

V gene: TRBV5-4
clone size: .
D gene: TRBD2
J gene: TRBJ2-1
CDR3 protein: CASSRYSGRAIEEQFF
CDR3 DNA: TGTGCCAGCAGCCGGTATAGCGGGAGGGCCATAGAGGAGCAGTTCTTC

V gene: TRBV27
clone size: .
D gene: .
J gene: TRBJ2-7
CDR3 protein: CASGRLTYEQYF
CDR3 DNA: TGTGCCAGCGGAAGACTGACTTACGAGCAGTACTTC

V gene: TRBV5-4
clone size: .
D gene: .
J gene: TRBJ2-5
CDR3 protein: CASSLRRVGGPSGETQYF
CDR3 DNA: TGTGCCAGCAGCCTACGGAGGGTGGGAGGACCGTCTGGGGAGACCCAGTACTTC